The 19 T cell receptor beta chains below all came from one sample that was sequenced in a study of CD8 T cells in ankylosing spondylitis. Using its own MiXCR run on the 5' RACE reads, TCRdb lists one record per CDR3 protein. The table shows about 240,000 distinct CDR3 sequences, with 8.6% occurring only once. Source material: blood, either unsorted or a sorted T cell fraction (not recorded which). Receptor source: a male donor with ankylosing spondylitis or in good health (not recorded which).

This clonotype was seen at least ten times. A junction end diverges from the germline sequence, so it may reflect a read error. The rearrangement joins TRBV12-3 or TRBV12-4 to TRBJ2-3; perhaps TRBD1 as D (5 bases). The CDR3 is 15 amino acids. The CDR3 loop is CASSLSARTRDRGRF. The CDR3 DNA is TGTGCCAGCAGTTTATCGGCCAGAACCCGCGACAGAGGAAGGTTT.

This clonotype was observed at least ten times. V and J are TRBV7-8 and TRBJ1-5; no firm D call. The V and J ends lost 5 bases and 4 bases respectively, with 15 bases between them. The CDR3 runs 15 residues. From germline, CDR1 is SGHVS and CDR2 FQNEAQ. In DNA form, the CDR3 reads TGTGCCAGCAGCCCGCAACTATTCCGTAATCAGCCCCAGCATTTT. Translating gives CASSPQLFRNQPQHF.

This clonotype was seen repeatedly, ten times or more. The J gene is TRBJ2-1, the V gene TRBV5-1, with 7 positions matching TRBD2. V lost 2 bases and J lost 4; bases outside the gene matches: 12. The CDR3 has 17 amino acids. Germline V gene lookup returns CDR1 SGHRS and CDR2 YFSETQ. This CDR3 reads CASSFPSGSPTYNEQFF. In DNA form, the CDR3 reads TGCGCCAGCAGCTTCCCTAGCGGATCGCCGACTTACAATGAGCAGTTCTTC. Complete variable domain (other parts from reference TRBV5-1 and TRBJ2-1): KAGVTQTPRYLIKTRGQQVTLSCSPISGHRSVSWYQQTPGQGLQFLFEYFSETQRNKGNFPGRFSGRQFSNSRSEMNVSTLELGDSALYLCASSFPSGSPTYNEQFFGPGTRLTVL.

This clonotype was detected many times. The rearrangement uses TRBV9 and TRBJ2-7; tentative D call: TRBD1 (5 bases). The length of the CDR3 is 14 residues. V was cut by 4 bases and J by 4 bases, with 15 bases left in between. Germline loops: CDR1 SGDLS, CDR2 YYNGEE. CDR3 bases: TGTGCCAGCAGCCCAGGGATTAGTAAGTACGAGCAGTACTTC. Translation gives CASSPGISKYEQYF.

At least ten counts were recorded for this clonotype. The chain has TRBV4-2 and TRBJ2-3; 9 bases line up with TRBD2. V was clipped by 1 base and J by 8 bases; unmatched bases: 13. The length of the CDR3 is 17 residues. The V gene's germline CDR1 is LGHNA and CDR2 YNFKEQ. As DNA, the CDR3 is TGTGCCAGCAGCCAAGGAATTAGCGGGGGCCTTCTGGGTACGCAGTATTTT. This codes for CASSQGISGGLLGTQYF.

This clonotype appeared many times. The chain is built from TRBV20-1 and TRBJ2-1, with unresolved D. Germline V gene data show CDR1 as DFQATT and CDR2 as SNEGSKA (reference sequence). Trimming cost V 1 base and J 4 bases, with 8 bases left between them. This CDR3 is 13 amino acids long. The CDR3 here is CSARALGYNEQFF. Here the CDR3 DNA reads TGCAGTGCTAGAGCCTTAGGTTACAATGAGCAGTTCTTC.

This clonotype was found many times. This chain links TRBV12-5 with TRBJ2-7, with D uncertain. Germline V CDR1 and CDR2: LGHNT, FRNRAP. The germline V and J ends were trimmed by 5 bases and 0 bases, with 11 bases remaining between them. The CDR3 runs to 14 residues. CDR3 sequence reads: CASGRDGSSYEQYF. CDR3 bases: TGTGCTAGTGGTCGTGACGGAAGCTCCTACGAGCAGTACTTC.

The V call is TRBV7-8, the J call TRBJ2-1, with D unclear. There are 15 residues in the CDR3. Deletions cut 5 bases from V and 10 bases from J, with 21 bases between. Germline lookup yields CDR1 SGHVS and CDR2 FQNEAQ. CDR3 residues: CASSPNFIYSQEQFF. The DNA of the CDR3 is TGTGCCAGCAGCCCCAACTTCATCTATTCCCAAGAGCAGTTCTTC.

This clonotype was recorded at least ten times. This sequence joins TRBV12-5 and TRBJ1-2, with D possibly being TRBD1 (5 bases). Deletions cut 0 bases from V and 4 bases from J, with 15 bases between. The germline CDR1 and CDR2 sequences are LGHNT and FRNRAP. This CDR3 is built from 16 residues. The CDR3 DNA follows: TGTGCTAGTGGTTTGGTATTGGGGCAGGTTCGCTATGGCTACACCTTC. Protein sequence: CASGLVLGQVRYGYTF. Complete variable domain (other parts from reference TRBV12-5 and TRBJ1-2): DARVTQTPRHKVTEMGQEVTMRCQPILGHNTVFWYRQTMMQGLELLAYFRNRAPLDDSGMPKDRFSAEMPDATLATLKIQPSEPRDSAVYFCASGLVLGQVRYGYTFGSGTRLTVV.

The chain employs TRBV27 and TRBJ2-5, with D possibly being TRBD1 or TRBD2 (5 bases each). The V gene's germline CDR1 is MNHEY and CDR2 SMNVEV (reference sequence). V shed 1 base and J shed 4 bases, with 13 bases lying between them. This CDR3 is built from 15 residues. The CDR3 reads CASSLWGTGGETQYF. The CDR3 DNA reads as TGTGCCAGCAGTTTATGGGGGACGGGTGGAGAGACCCAGTACTTC.

This clonotype was recorded many times. V gene TRBV29-1 combines with J gene TRBJ1-4; D might be TRBD1 (5 bases). CDR1 is SQVTM and CDR2 is ANQGSEA in the germline V gene. This CDR3 region has 13 residues. V was cut by 6 bases and J by 4 bases, with 12 bases left in between. The CDR3 reads CSVGDGLNEKLFF. DNA for the CDR3: TGCAGCGTGGGGGACGGGCTTAATGAAAAACTGTTTTTT.

This clonotype showed up many times. CDR3 region: CASSVRVSQYF. The CDR3, as DNA: TGTGCCAGCAGCGTTAGGGTTTCGCAGTATTTT. The V gene is TRBV7-2, the J gene TRBJ2-3; the D is unclear. Germline CDR1 is SGHTA and CDR2 is FQGNSA. Trimming shortened V by 5 bases and J by 10 bases, and 10 bases separated the two germline ends. CDR3 size: 11 residues.

This clonotype was seen ten or more times. The rearrangement uses TRBV7-3 and TRBJ2-1, with D uncertain. The germline V gene encodes CDR1 SGHTA and CDR2 FQGTGA. The V gene lost 5 bases and the J gene lost 6 bases, with 14 bases spanning the gap. This CDR3 is built from 14 residues. The CDR3 loop reads CASSVDPGTNEQFF. CDR3 sequence (DNA): TGTGCCAGCAGCGTGGACCCAGGCACCAATGAGCAGTTCTTC.

The table lists this clonotype with many counts. The chain carries TRBV28 and TRBJ1-5, with D tentatively TRBD1 (5 bases). Germline lookup yields CDR1 MDHEN and CDR2 SYDVKM. The CDR3 contains 18 residues. V was trimmed by 5 bases and J by 7 bases, leaving 27 bases between them. The CDR3 DNA follows: TGTGCCAGCAGTCCTCCCCAGGGCCTATTCGGTTTCGGGCAGCCCCAGCATTTT. Amino acids: CASSPPQGLFGFGQPQHF.

This clonotype has more than one count but fewer than ten. The V and J genes are TRBV29-1 and TRBJ2-1; the D gene is possibly TRBD1 (7 bases). Trimming left V 4 bases short and J 15 bases short, with 16 bases between. Looked up from germline, CDR1 is SQVTM and CDR2 is ANQGSEA. The CDR3 is 11 amino acids. The CDR3 coding sequence is TGCAGCGTTGTGGGGGAGGACAGGCCGTTCTTC. It yields the protein CSVVGEDRPFF.

This clonotype was recorded at least ten times. This rearrangement joins TRBV5-6 to TRBJ1-5; tentative D call: TRBD1 (5 bases). From germline, CDR1 is SGHDT and CDR2 YYEEEE. CDR3 length equals 19 residues. Trimming removed 4 bases at V and 0 bases at J, with 23 bases between. This CDR3 is CASSERGWGLGNSNQPQHF. CDR3 DNA: TGTGCCAGCAGCGAACGTGGTTGGGGACTGGGAAATAGCAATCAGCCCCAGCATTTT.

This clonotype has at least ten counts. This chain connects TRBV20-1 to TRBJ1-3; no reliable D call. The V end was cut by 4 bases, the J end by 0 bases, with 4 bases between. This CDR3 has 12 residues. CDR1 and CDR2 from the germline V gene are DFQATT and SNEGSKA (reference sequence). The CDR3 DNA follows: TGCAGTGCTATAGGCTCTGGAAACACCATATATTTT. Translating it yields CSAIGSGNTIYF.

About this clonotype: One junction end does not reproduce the germline sequence, and a read error may be involved. The V and J genes are TRBV27 and TRBJ2-3, with D uncertain. The CDR3 runs 12 residues. CDR1 MNHEY and CDR2 SMNVEV come from the germline V gene (reference sequence). DNA of the CDR3: TGTGCCAGCAGTTTCCTTCATGATAAGCAGTATTTT. Amino acids: CASSFLHDKQYF.

The chain is built from TRBV29-1 and TRBJ1-1, with a tentative D call TRBD1 (5 bases). This CDR3 spans 13 amino acids. Germline values: CDR1 SQVTM, CDR2 ANQGSEA. V lost 7 bases, J lost 3 bases, and 15 bases lay in between. DNA for the CDR3: TGCAGCGCTCGAGGGGTTTTTGACACTGAAGCTTTCTTT. The encoded protein is CSARGVFDTEAFF.